This is a list of T cell receptor beta chains from one sample in a study of technical replicates of blood from a handful of donors. Profiled with immunoSEQ multiplex PCR; TCRdb holds only in-frame clones, not every one. The sample contains 70,000 to 95,000 clones, approximately 97% of which appear only once. The material sequenced was T cells isolated from PBMCs. The receptors shown here come from a human donor in good health. Each CDR3 is given with its conserved first and last residue. A D gene is named only where the DNA matches it firmly. Not every row has a clone size; where given, it reads once, few, many or a size class.

size,D,J,V,CDR3,DNA
NA,NA,TRBJ1-6,TRBV14,CASSRPGEGKNSPLHF,TGTGCCAGCAGCCGCCCCGGGGAGGGTAAGAATTCACCCCTCCACTTT
NA,TRBD1,TRBJ1-4,TRBV4-1,CASSRPGQANEKLFF,TGCGCCAGCAGCCGGCCGGGACAGGCAAATGAAAAACTGTTTTTT
NA,NA,TRBJ1-5,TRBV2,CASSAGFGGNQPQHF,TGTGCCAGCAGCGCTGGGTTCGGGGGCAATCAGCCCCAGCATTTT
once,NA,TRBJ2-4,TRBV4-1,CASSQDPGQGDIQYF,TGCGCCAGCAGCCAAGATCCAGGGCAAGGGGACATTCAGTACTTC
NA,NA,TRBJ1-2,TRBV7-9,CASSRQDDGLGYTF,TGTGCCAGCAGCCGCCAGGATGATGGCCTTGGCTACACCTTC
once,NA,TRBJ2-3,TRBV4-1,CASSLYTDTQYF,TGCGCCAGCAGCCTCTACACAGATACGCAGTATTTT
NA,NA,TRBJ1-3,TRBV4-1,CASSLLQGGGNTIYF,TGCGCCAGCAGCCTGCTCCAGGGAGGGGGAAACACCATATATTTT
NA,NA,TRBJ1-2,TRBV5-1,CASSLLHPNGYTF,TGCGCCAGCAGCTTACTTCATCCTAACGGCTACACCTTC
NA,NA,TRBJ2-1,TRBV7-9,CASSLARISHSPEQFF,TGTGCCAGCAGCTTAGCCCGTATCTCCCACTCCCCTGAGCAGTTCTTC
NA,TRBD2,TRBJ2-1,TRBV6-5,CASSYSPSGILDEQFF,TGTGCCAGCAGTTACTCGCCTAGCGGGATATTGGATGAGCAGTTCTTC
NA,TRBD2,TRBJ2-7,TRBV7-9,CASSSHLTGGPHEQYF,TGTGCCAGCAGCTCCCACCTAACGGGAGGGCCCCACGAGCAGTACTTC
once,NA,TRBJ2-2,TRBV27,CASSFGDYAGELFF,TGTGCCAGCAGTTTTGGAGACTACGCCGGGGAGCTGTTTTTT
NA,NA,TRBJ2-7,TRBV28,CASIPQGLGYEQYF,TGTGCCAGCATCCCGCAGGGTCTCGGATACGAGCAGTACTTC
NA,NA,TRBJ1-2,TRBV6-1,CASRPDTYGYTF,TGTGCCAGCAGACCAGACACTTATGGCTACACCTTC
NA,TRBD1,TRBJ1-4,TRBV6-1,CASSDPGQGAGEKLFF,TGTGCCAGCAGTGACCCGGGACAGGGTGCAGGTGAAAAACTGTTTTTT
NA,TRBD2,TRBJ2-7,TRBV28,CASSLSGMVYEQYF,TGTGCCAGCAGTTTAAGCGGGATGGTCTACGAGCAGTACTTC
NA,NA,TRBJ1-5,TRBV19,CASSWLGFNQPQHF,TGTGCCAGTAGTTGGCTCGGGTTCAATCAGCCCCAGCATTTT
NA,NA,TRBJ2-7,TRBV5-4,CASSLGQDNYEQYF,TGTGCCAGCAGCTTAGGCCAGGACAACTACGAGCAGTACTTC
NA,TRBD1,TRBJ2-7,TRBV5-1,CASSFGQGAGYEQYF,TGCGCCAGCAGCTTCGGACAGGGGGCTGGATACGAGCAGTACTTC
NA,TRBD2,TRBJ2-3,TRBV2,CASKVSSGRAVSTDTQYF,TGTGCCAGTAAGGTCTCTAGCGGGAGGGCCGTTAGCACAGATACGCAGTATTTT
NA,TRBD1,TRBJ2-6,TRBV2,CASAQGATPSGANVLTF,TGTGCCAGCGCCCAGGGGGCTACCCCCTCTGGGGCCAACGTCCTGACTTTC
NA,TRBD1,TRBJ2-6,TRBV29-1,CSVEDRGGFGANVLTF,TGCAGCGTGGAAGACAGGGGTGGTTTTGGGGCCAACGTCCTGACTTTC
NA,NA,TRBJ2-7,TRBV28,CASGPLYEQYF,TGTGCCAGCGGCCCTTTGTACGAGCAGTACTTC
NA,TRBD2,TRBJ2-3,TRBV6-5,CASTKRPSGTDTQYF,TGTGCCAGCACCAAACGCCCTAGCGGAACAGATACGCAGTATTTT
NA,NA,TRBJ2-7,TRBV28,CASRNTGSYEQYF,TGTGCCAGCAGGAATACAGGCAGCTACGAGCAGTACTTC
NA,NA,TRBJ1-2,TRBV6-5,CASRPPGGVGYTF,TGTGCCAGCAGGCCCCCGGGGGGCGTTGGCTACACCTTC
once,TRBD1,TRBJ1-4,TRBV27,CASSLSRGPNEKLFF,TGTGCCAGCAGTCTTTCCAGGGGGCCTAATGAAAAACTGTTTTTT
NA,NA,TRBJ2-2,TRBV14,CASSPDSRFFAGELFF,TGTGCCAGCAGCCCCGACAGTCGGTTTTTCGCCGGGGAGCTGTTTTTT
once,TRBD1,TRBJ2-1,TRBV7-9,CASSLGQGAFNEQFF,TGTGCCAGCAGCTTAGGCCAGGGGGCATTCAATGAGCAGTTCTTC
NA,NA,TRBJ1-1,TRBV19,CASSIGRTARLNTEAFF,TGTGCCAGTAGTATAGGCCGGACAGCAAGATTGAACACTGAAGCTTTCTTT
NA,TRBD1,TRBJ1-4,TRBV7-9,CASSLTGRIGKLFF,TGTGCCAGCAGCTTGACAGGGAGGATCGGAAAACTGTTTTTT